Listed here are 13 T cell receptor beta chains from one sample, sequenced in a study of CD8+CD57+ T cells in acquired aplastic anemia. The use of genomic DNA as template underpinned the TCR beta VDJ and CDR3 profiling. TCRdb independently ran MiXCR on the reads; one entry per CDR3 protein. The sample consists of 200,000 to 300,000 distinct CDR3 sequences, roughly 82% of them appearing once. All sequencing subjects had displayed CD8+CD57+ cell expansion on flow cytometry. What was sequenced was sorted CD4+, CD8+, or CD8+CD57+ T cells (not recorded which) from PBMCs. All receptors derive from a human donor with aplastic anemia.

As for this clonotype: Here the CDR3 omits its conserved ending phenylalanine or tryptophan, so a read error is the likely source. The DNA is omitted, as the CDR3 cannot be located on it reliably, and the CDR3 follows TCRdb's listing. This chain connects TRBV7-9 to TRBJ2-7; TRBD2, the table's D call, was not compared with the DNA. Germline assignment: CDR1 SEHNR and CDR2 FQNEAQ (reference sequence). The length of the CDR3 is 12 amino acids, counting both ends. Here the CDR3 reads CASSLESSYRAY.

The chain couples TRBV9 to TRBJ2-3; 11 nucleotides align to TRBD2. The better agreement between TRBJ2-7 and the DNA end casts doubt on the J call. The length of the CDR3 is 15 residues. Germline lookup yields CDR1 SGDLS and CDR2 YYNGEE. The CDR3 reads CASRGGLADTDTQYF. The CDR3 DNA follows: TGTGCCAGCCGCGGGGGACTAGCGGACACAGATACGCAGTACTTC.

Comments on this clonotype: A read error may produce the germline difference seen at one junction end. The chain carries TRBV7-2 and TRBJ1-2, with no clear D. There are 14 residues in the CDR3. Germline loops: CDR1 SGHTA, CDR2 FQGNSA. CDR3 residues: CASSPLAGRLGTQF. The CDR3 DNA is TGTGCCAGCAGTCCACTAGCGGGGAGGCTGGGTACGCAGTTC.

To note about this clonotype: One end of the junction varies from germline; a read error may be responsible. The CDR3 protein is CAGQGARGTPYF. CDR3 DNA sequence: TGTGCCGGCCAGGGGGCCAGGGGGACCCCGTACTTC. The V call is TRBV7-3, the J call TRBJ2-5; 8 bases line up with TRBD1. The CDR3 runs 12 residues. CDR1 and CDR2 (germline): SGHTA, FQGTGA.

As regards this clonotype: At one of its ends the junction is not consistent with the germline gene, which may arise from a read error. The chain has TRBV11-3 and TRBJ2-3; unclear D gene. Germline V gene lookup returns CDR1 SGHNT and CDR2 YENEEA. This CDR3 contains 14 residues. CDR3 protein: CASSILRGTDTQCF. In DNA, the CDR3 is TGTGCCAGCAGCATACTGCGCGGTACCGATACGCAGTGTTTT.

On this clonotype itself: A junction boundary mismatches the germline segment, possibly from a read error. The chain couples TRBV7-2 to TRBJ1-2; 7 positions match TRBD1. Germline lookup yields CDR1 SGHTA and CDR2 FQGNSA. There are 16 residues in the CDR3. CDR3 loop: CASGLADRPFNYGYTF. CDR3 nucleotide sequence: TGTGCCAGCGGCTTAGCGGACAGGCCCTTTAACTATGGTTACACCTTC.

This clonotype was observed a few times. The rearrangement joins TRBV11-3 to TRBJ2-1, with 8 positions matching TRBD1. The CDR3 sequence is 16 residues long. CDR1 and CDR2 from the germline V gene are SGHNT and YENEEA. Trimming cost V 0 bases and J 5 bases; bases outside gene matches: 6. CDR3 bases: TGTGCCAGCAGCTTAGATCTGACAGGGGACCACAATGAGCAGTTCTTC. Residues: CASSLDLTGDHNEQFF.

Regarding this clonotype: Germline and junction disagree at one end, which may indicate a read error. V usage is TRBV25-1 and J usage is TRBJ2-3; D is uncertain. CDR1 and CDR2 from the germline V gene are MGHDK and SYGVNS. This CDR3 comprises 15 residues. CDR3: CASSTETYAIDTQYF. CDR3 sequence (DNA): TGTGCCAGCAGCACGGAGACGTACGCAATAGACACGCAGTATTTC.

This chain uses TRBV2 with TRBJ1-2; 11 positions agree with TRBD1. Germline CDR1 reads SNHLY; CDR2 reads FYNNEI. V shed 3 bases, J shed 8 bases, and the junction held 2 bases outside the gene matches. This CDR3 is 13 amino acids long. The CDR3, as DNA: TGTGCCAGCAGTGAGGGACAGGGGGAAGGCTACACCTTC. Translation: CASSEGQGEGYTF.

A single count supports this clonotype. The CDR3 carries no conserved terminal phenylalanine or tryptophan, so it likely arises from a read error. The DNA is left out, because the CDR3 cannot be placed on it with certainty; the CDR3 is given as TCRdb lists it. This chain connects TRBV7-3 to TRBJ2-3; the D segment call TRBD2 is taken from the table without a DNA check. The CDR3 comprises 13 residues, both ends counted. Looked up from germline, CDR1 is SGHTA and CDR2 is FQGTGA. The CDR3 protein is CASSEGRGTNYYY.

This clonotype was counted once. No conserved phenylalanine or tryptophan ends this CDR3, so it is likely a read error. The limits of the CDR3 on the DNA are not certain, so only TCRdb's listed CDR3 is given. The chain links TRBV7-2 to TRBJ2-1. CDR1 is SGHTA and CDR2 is FQGNSA in the germline V gene. Termini included, the CDR3 measures 13 amino acids. The CDR3 reads CASSLGASWEKFY.

This clonotype has a single count. This chain links TRBV19 with TRBJ2-1, with D possibly matching TRBD2 (5 bases). Germline values: CDR1 LNHDA, CDR2 SQIVND (reference sequence). V lost 9 bases to trimming and J lost 5 bases, with 20 bases between them. This CDR3 contains 15 residues. DNA of the CDR3: TGTGCCAGCAGCTTAGGGCGAGCGGCCCACAATGAGCAGTTCTTC. This gives the protein CASSLGRAAHNEQFF.

The V and J genes are TRBV24-1 and TRBJ2-7; 8 nucleotides match TRBD1. J was trimmed by 3 bases and V by 4 bases; bases with no gene match: 7. CDR1 is KGHDR, CDR2 SFDVKD, per germline. This CDR3 has 15 amino acids. The CDR3 sequence: CATSEQDRASYEQYV. The CDR3 nucleotides are TGTGCCACCAGTGAACAGGACAGGGCAAGCTACGAGCAGTACGTC.